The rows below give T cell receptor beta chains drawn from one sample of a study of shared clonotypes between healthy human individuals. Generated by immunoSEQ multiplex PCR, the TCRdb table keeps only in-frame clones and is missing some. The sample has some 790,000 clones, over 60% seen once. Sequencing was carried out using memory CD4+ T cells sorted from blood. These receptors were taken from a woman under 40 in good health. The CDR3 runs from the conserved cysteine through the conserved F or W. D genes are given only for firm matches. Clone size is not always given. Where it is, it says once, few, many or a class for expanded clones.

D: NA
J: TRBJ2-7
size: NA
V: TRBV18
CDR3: CASSRGQPRPYEQYF
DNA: TGTGCCAGCTCACGGGGGCAACCCAGACCCTACGAGCAGTACTTC

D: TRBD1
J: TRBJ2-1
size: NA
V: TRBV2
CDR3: CASVFAGGAYNEQFF
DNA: TGTGCCAGCGTTTTCGCAGGGGGCGCCTACAATGAGCAGTTCTTC

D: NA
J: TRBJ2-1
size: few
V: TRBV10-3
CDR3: CAISEMGGPTSVHEQFF
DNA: TGTGCCATCAGTGAGATGGGGGGCCCAACCTCCGTACATGAGCAGTTCTTC

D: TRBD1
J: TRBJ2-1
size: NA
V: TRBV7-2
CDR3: CASSLAGGYNEQFF
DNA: TGTGCCAGCAGCTTGGCAGGGGGTTACAATGAGCAGTTCTTC

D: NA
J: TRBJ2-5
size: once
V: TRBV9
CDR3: CASSQYPLIRDFERETQYF
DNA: TGTGCCAGCAGCCAATATCCACTAATCCGGGACTTCGAACGAGAGACCCAGTACTTC

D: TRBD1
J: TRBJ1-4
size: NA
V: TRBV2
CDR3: CASSEQGPTNEKLFF
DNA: TGTGCCAGCAGCGAACAGGGGCCTACTAATGAAAAACTGTTTTTT

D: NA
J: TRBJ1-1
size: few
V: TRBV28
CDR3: CASSFSLPEAFF
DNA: TGTGCCAGCAGTTTTAGCCTACCTGAAGCTTTCTTT

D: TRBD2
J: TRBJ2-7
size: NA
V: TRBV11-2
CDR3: CASSLEGTSLEQYF
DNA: TGTGCCAGCAGCTTAGAGGGGACTAGCCTCGAGCAGTACTTC

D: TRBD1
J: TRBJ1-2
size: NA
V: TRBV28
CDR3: CASSSAGTGTGGYTF
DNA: TGTGCCAGCAGCTCCGCCGGGACAGGGACTGGTGGCTACACCTTC

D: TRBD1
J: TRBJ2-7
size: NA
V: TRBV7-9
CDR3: CASSSPGQGTYEQYF
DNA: TGTGCCAGCAGCTCGCCGGGACAGGGTACATACGAGCAGTACTTC

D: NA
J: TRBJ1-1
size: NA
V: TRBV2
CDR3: CASTMRGDRTEAFF
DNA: TGTGCCAGTACCATGCGGGGTGATCGGACTGAAGCTTTCTTT

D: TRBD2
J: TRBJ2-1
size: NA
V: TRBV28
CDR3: CASSFRSSSGRPGQFF
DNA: TGTGCCAGCAGTTTTAGATCGTCTAGCGGGAGGCCGGGGCAGTTCTTC

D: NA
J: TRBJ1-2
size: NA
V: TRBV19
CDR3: CASSNILSYGYTF
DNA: TGTGCCAGTAGTAACATCCTGAGCTATGGCTACACCTTC

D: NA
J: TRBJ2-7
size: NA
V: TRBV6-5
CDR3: CASIPRGPDSYEQYF
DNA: TGTGCCAGCATACCCAGGGGACCCGACTCCTACGAGCAGTACTTC

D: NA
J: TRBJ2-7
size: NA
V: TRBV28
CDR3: CASGLGRAYEQYF
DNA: TGTGCCAGCGGTTTAGGCAGAGCCTACGAGCAGTACTTC

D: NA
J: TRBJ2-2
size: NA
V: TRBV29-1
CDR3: CSVSGQSSNTGELFF
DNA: TGCAGCGTCAGCGGGCAGTCCTCGAACACCGGGGAGCTGTTTTTT

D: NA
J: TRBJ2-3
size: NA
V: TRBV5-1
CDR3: CASSPGGAPSTDTQYF
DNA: TGCGCCAGCAGCCCTGGTGGAGCGCCTAGCACAGATACGCAGTATTTT

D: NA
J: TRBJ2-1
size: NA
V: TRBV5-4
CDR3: CASSKGTPSSYNEQFF
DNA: TGTGCCAGCAGCAAAGGGACTCCTAGCTCCTACAATGAGCAGTTCTTC

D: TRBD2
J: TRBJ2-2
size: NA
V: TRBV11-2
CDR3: CASRRTSKAVSTGELFF
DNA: TGTGCCAGCAGGCGGACTAGCAAGGCTGTCAGCACCGGGGAGCTGTTTTTT

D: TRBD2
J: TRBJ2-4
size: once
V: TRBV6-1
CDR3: CASSGQTSGTGLF
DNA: TGTGCCAGCAGTGGGCAAACTAGCGGGACTGGTTTGTTC

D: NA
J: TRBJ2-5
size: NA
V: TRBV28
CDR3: CASSGETQYF
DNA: TGTGCCAGCTCCGGGGAGACCCAGTACTTC

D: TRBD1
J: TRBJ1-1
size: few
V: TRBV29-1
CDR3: CSGGRQGSEAFF
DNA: TGCAGCGGTGGGCGACAGGGATCTGAAGCTTTCTTT

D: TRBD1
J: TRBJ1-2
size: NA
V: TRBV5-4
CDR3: CASSTMGQGIHGYTF
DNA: TGTGCCAGCAGCACGATGGGACAGGGGATTCATGGCTACACCTTC

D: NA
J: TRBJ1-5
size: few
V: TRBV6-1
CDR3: CASSEVGGSSNQPQHF
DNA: TGTGCCAGCAGTGAAGTGGGGGGGTCCAGCAATCAGCCCCAGCATTTT

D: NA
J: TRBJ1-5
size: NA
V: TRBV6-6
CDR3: CASSYSNGAQPQHF
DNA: TGTGCCAGCAGTTACTCGAATGGGGCCCAGCCCCAGCATTTT

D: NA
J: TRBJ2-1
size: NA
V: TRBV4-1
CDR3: CASSQVTSSNEQFF
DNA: TGCGCCAGCAGCCAAGTGACTAGTAGCAATGAGCAGTTCTTC

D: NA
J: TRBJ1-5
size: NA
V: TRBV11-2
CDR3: CASSFEQMNQPQHF
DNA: TGTGCCAGCAGCTTTGAACAGATGAATCAGCCCCAGCATTTT

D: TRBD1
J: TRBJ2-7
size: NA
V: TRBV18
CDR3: CASSPGTGGHEQYF
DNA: TGTGCCAGCTCTCCCGGGACAGGTGGCCACGAGCAGTACTTC

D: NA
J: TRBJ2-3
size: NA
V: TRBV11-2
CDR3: CASSLVADTQYF
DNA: TGTGCCAGCAGCTTAGTGGCAGATACGCAGTATTTT

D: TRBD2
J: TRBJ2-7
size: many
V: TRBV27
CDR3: CASSFGREALGEQYF
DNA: TGTGCCAGCAGTTTTGGGCGGGAGGCCCTCGGGGAGCAGTACTTC

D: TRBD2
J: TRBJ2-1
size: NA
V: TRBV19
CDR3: CASSIDLAGGREQFF
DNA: TGTGCCAGTAGTATAGACCTAGCGGGAGGTCGAGAGCAGTTCTTC

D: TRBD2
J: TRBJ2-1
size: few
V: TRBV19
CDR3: CASSPPTSRHNNEQFF
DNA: TGTGCCAGTAGTCCCCCGACTAGCAGGCATAACAATGAGCAGTTCTTC

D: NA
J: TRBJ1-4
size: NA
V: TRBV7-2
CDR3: CASSRDTNEKLFF
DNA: TGTGCCAGCAGCCGGGACACTAATGAAAAACTGTTTTTT

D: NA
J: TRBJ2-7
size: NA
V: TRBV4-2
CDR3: CASSPAPLTYEQYF
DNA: TGTGCCAGCAGCCCCGCCCCCCTTACCTACGAGCAGTACTTC

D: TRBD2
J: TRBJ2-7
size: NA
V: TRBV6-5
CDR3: CATRGGRRYEQYF
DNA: TGTGCCACCCGGGGCGGGAGGAGGTACGAGCAGTACTTC

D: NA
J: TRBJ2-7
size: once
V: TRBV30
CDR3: CAWSWSYEQYF
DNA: TGTGCCTGGAGTTGGAGTTACGAGCAGTACTTC

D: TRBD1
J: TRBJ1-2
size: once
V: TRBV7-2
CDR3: CASSPGDRAGGYTF
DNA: TGTGCCAGCAGCCCAGGGGACAGGGCAGGAGGCTACACCTTC

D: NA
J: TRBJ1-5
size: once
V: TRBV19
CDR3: CAKPGQRDQPQHF
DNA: TGTGCCAAGCCGGGACAAAGGGATCAGCCCCAGCATTTT

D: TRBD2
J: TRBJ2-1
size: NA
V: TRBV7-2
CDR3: CASSSLAGVGNEQFF
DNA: TGTGCCAGCAGCTCCCTAGCGGGAGTTGGCAATGAGCAGTTCTTC

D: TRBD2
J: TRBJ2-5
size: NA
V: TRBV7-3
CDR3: CASSSRLAGGETQYF
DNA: TGTGCCAGCAGCTCGAGACTAGCGGGAGGAGAGACCCAGTACTTC

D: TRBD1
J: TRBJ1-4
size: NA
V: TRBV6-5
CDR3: CASSWTGLGTNEKLFF
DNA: TGTGCCAGCAGTTGGACAGGGCTCGGAACTAATGAAAAACTGTTTTTT

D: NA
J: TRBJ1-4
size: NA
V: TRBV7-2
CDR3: CASSLNRAANEKLFF
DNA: TGTGCCAGCAGTCTGAATCGAGCGGCTAATGAAAAACTGTTTTTT

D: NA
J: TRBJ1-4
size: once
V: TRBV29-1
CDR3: CSVRSQGTNEKLFF
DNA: TGCAGCGTCCGGTCACAGGGAACTAATGAAAAACTGTTTTTT

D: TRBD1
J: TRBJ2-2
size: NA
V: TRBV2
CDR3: CASGLDRVVNTGELFF
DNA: TGTGCCAGCGGACTCGACAGGGTAGTCAACACCGGGGAGCTGTTTTTT

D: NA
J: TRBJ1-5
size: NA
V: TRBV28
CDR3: CASSDDQPQHF
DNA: TGTGCCAGCAGTGACGATCAGCCCCAGCATTTT

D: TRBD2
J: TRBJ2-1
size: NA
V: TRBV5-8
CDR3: CASSLAKLAGSSYNEQFF
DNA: TGTGCCAGCAGCTTGGCCAAACTAGCGGGGAGCTCCTACAATGAGCAGTTCTTC

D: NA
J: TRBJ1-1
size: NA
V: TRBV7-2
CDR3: CASSLVVRNTEAFF
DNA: TGTGCCAGCAGCTTAGTGGTACGGAACACTGAAGCTTTCTTT

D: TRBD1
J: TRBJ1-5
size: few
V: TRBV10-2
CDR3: CASSAGQGASNQPQHF
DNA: TGCGCCAGCAGTGCGGGGCAGGGGGCGAGCAATCAGCCCCAGCATTTT

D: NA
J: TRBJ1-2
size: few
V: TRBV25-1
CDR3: CASSVGQGYGYTF
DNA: TGTGCCAGCAGTGTTGGCCAGGGCTATGGCTACACCTTC

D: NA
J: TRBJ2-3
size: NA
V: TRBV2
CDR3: CASSEAGTDTQYF
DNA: TGTGCCAGCAGTGAAGCAGGTACAGATACGCAGTATTTT

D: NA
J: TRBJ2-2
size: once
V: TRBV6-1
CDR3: CASILGQNTGELFF
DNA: TGTGCCAGCATCCTTGGACAGAACACCGGGGAGCTGTTTTTT

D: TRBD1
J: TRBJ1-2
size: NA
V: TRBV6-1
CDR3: CASSESVGQGGGYTF
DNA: TGTGCCAGCAGTGAAAGTGTCGGACAGGGAGGCGGCTACACCTTC

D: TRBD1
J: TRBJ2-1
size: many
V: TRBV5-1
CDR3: CASTEGQGVVNEQFF
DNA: TGCGCCAGCACCGAGGGACAGGGGGTCGTCAATGAGCAGTTCTTC

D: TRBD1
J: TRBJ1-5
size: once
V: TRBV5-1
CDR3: CASSTGGGNQPQHF
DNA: TGCGCCAGCAGCACAGGGGGCGGCAATCAGCCCCAGCATTTT

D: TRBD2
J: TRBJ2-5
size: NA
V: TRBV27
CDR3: CASSLFRLAGVETQYF
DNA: TGTGCCAGCAGTTTATTTCGCCTAGCGGGAGTAGAGACCCAGTACTTC

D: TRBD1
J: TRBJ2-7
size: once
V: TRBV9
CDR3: CASSAQGAPYEQYF
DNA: TGTGCCAGCAGCGCACAGGGGGCCCCATACGAGCAGTACTTC